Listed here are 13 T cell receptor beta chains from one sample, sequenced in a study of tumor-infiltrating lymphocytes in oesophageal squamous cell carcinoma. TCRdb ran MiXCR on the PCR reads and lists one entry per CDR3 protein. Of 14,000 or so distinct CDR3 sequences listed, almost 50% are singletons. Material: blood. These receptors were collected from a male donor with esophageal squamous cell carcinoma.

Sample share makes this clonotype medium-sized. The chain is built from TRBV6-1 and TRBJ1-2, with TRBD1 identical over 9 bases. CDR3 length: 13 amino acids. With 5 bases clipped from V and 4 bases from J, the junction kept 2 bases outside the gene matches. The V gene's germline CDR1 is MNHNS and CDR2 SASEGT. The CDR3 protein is CASSTDRGYGYTF. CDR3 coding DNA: TGTGCCAGCAGTACGGACAGGGGCTATGGCTACACCTTC.

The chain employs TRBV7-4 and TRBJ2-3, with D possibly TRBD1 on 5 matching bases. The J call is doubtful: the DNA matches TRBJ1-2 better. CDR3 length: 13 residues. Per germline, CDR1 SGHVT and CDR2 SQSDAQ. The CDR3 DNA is TGTGCCAGCACCCCCGGCTCGGGGCGAGGCTACACCTTC. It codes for CASTPGSGRGYTF.

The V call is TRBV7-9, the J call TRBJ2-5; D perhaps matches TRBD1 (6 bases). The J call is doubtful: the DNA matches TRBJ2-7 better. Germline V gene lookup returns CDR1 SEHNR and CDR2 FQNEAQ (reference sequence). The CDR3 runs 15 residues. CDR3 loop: CASSLYSTGKNEQYF. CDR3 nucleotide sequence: TGTGCCAGCAGCTTATATAGTACAGGGAAAAACGAGCAGTACTTC.

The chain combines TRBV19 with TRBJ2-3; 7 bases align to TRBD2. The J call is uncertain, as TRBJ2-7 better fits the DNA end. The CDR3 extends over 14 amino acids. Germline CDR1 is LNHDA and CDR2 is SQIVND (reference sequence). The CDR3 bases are TGTGCCAGTAGTATGGGCGGGAGCAGGGACGAGCAGTACTTC. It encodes CASSMGGSRDEQYF.

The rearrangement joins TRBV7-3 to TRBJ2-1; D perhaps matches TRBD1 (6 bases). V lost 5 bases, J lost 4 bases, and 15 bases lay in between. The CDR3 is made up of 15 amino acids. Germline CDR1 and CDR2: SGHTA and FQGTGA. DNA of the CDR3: TGTGCCAGCAGCGGATGGCCAGGGGAGTACAATGAGCAGTTCTTC. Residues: CASSGWPGEYNEQFF.

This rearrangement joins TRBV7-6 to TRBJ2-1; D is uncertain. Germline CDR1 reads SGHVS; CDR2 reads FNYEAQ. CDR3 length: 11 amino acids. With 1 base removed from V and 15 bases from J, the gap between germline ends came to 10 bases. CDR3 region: CASSLGPRLFF. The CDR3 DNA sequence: TGTGCCAGCAGCTTAGGACCTCGGCTGTTCTTC.

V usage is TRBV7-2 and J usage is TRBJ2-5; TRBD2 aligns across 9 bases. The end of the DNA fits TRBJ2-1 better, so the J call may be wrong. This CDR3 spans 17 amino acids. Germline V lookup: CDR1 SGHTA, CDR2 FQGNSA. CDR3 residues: CASSLGSGSGLYNEQFF. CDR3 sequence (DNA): TGTGCCAGCAGCTTAGGTAGCGGGAGCGGCCTCTACAATGAGCAGTTCTTC.

Here the CDR3 reads CASSLDPSLGQFF. In DNA form, the CDR3 reads TGTGCCAGCAGCTTAGACCCTAGCTTGGGGCAGTTCTTC. J is TRBJ2-3 and V is TRBV7-9; D is perhaps TRBD2 (5 bases). The DNA end is more similar to TRBJ2-1, so the J call may be wrong. Germline V gene data show CDR1 as SEHNR and CDR2 as FQNEAQ (reference sequence). The CDR3 length is 13 residues.

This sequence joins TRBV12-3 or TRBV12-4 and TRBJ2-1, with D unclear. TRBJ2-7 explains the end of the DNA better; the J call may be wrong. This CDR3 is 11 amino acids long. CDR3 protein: CASSLLYEQYF. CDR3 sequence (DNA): TGTGCCAGCAGTTTACTCTACGAGCAGTACTTC.

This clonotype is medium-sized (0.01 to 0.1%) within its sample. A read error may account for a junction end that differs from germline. This chain's CDR3 is CAISDSEGAGYNSPLHF. In DNA, the CDR3 is TGTGCCATCAGTGACAGTGAGGGAGCCGGCTATAATTCACCCCTCCACTTC. The V call is TRBV10-3, the J call TRBJ1-6; D is ambiguous. The CDR3 consists of 17 residues. The germline V gene has CDR1 ENHRY and CDR2 SYGVKD.

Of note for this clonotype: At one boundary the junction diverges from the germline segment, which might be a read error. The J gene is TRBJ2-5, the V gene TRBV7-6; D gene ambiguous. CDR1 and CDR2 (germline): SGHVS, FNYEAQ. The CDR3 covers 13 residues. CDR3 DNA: TGTGCTAGCAGACCGGACGGGTCGTGGACCCAGTACTTC. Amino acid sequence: CASRPDGSWTQYF.

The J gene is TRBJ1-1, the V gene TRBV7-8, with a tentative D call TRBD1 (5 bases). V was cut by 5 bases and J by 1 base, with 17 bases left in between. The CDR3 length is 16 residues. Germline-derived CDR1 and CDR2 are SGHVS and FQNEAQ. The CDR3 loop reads CASSRTNTRRNTEAFF. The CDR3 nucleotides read TGTGCCAGCAGCCGGACAAATACGCGGAGGAACACTGAAGCTTTCTTT.

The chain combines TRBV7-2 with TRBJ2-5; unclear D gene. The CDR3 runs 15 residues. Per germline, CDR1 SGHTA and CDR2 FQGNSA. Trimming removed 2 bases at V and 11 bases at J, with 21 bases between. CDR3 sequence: CASSLYSGTYNEQYF. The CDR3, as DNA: TGTGCCAGCAGCTTATACTCCGGAACCTACAATGAGCAGTACTTC.